This T cell receptor (beta chain) came from a study of shared clonotypes between healthy human individuals (dated by TCRdb to about 2020). Regarding the complete study: The cohort comprised a couple of women and three men aged 18 to 49 years. For each donor, CD4 naive and CD4 memory were each given three plates, CD8 naive was given two plates, and CD8 memory was given one plate. The study deeply sequenced blood TCR repertoires of five healthy adults to estimate repertoire size and the extent of clonotype sharing between individuals. Libraries were prepared and TCR repertoires were sequenced by different laboratories using diverse techniques, in order to increase sequencing depth and limit assay-specific biases. Each donor's leukapheresis produced roughly between roughly 0.85 and 9.5 billion PBMCs. Paper-wide results and their limitations: Rarefaction of sorted-subset datasets indicated incomplete sequencing despite the large sequencing depth. Clonotypes shared by all four sorted-subset donors showed higher generation probabilities than non-shared clonotypes. When several donors were compared, the shared fraction of clonotypes was about 5.2% for naive CD4, around 4% for naive CD8, roughly 2.5% for memory CD4, and 0.4% for memory CD8. Because the study included a small number of donors, the genetic and exposure-history diversity represented was limited. Pairwise subsampling indicated that sequencing depth was expected to affect the degree of clonotype sharing among donors. Naive subsets generally had larger estimated clonotype richness than memory subsets did. Sampling was limited to blood, and TCR repertoires in tissue likely differ from TCR repertoires in blood.

CD8 naive samples consisted of CD45RO-negative cells that were positively selected for CCR7, yielding a CD45RA+CCR7+ population without TemRA cells. Healthy HIV-negative adults with no recently reported acute infections or vaccinations were included as donors. Only Caucasian adults living in Nashville, Tennessee, USA were represented among the donors. Blood was collected by leukapheresis, and PBMCs were isolated by Ficoll-Histopaque density gradient centrifugation and then cryopreserved in liquid nitrogen vapor phase. Analytical flow cytometry was used to check the purity and quantity of every magnetically sorted T cell population. Genomic DNA was isolated from each sorted fraction and quantified by UV absorbance on a Nanodrop 2000c. On this clone itself: Its antigen is currently not known. No base qualities exist here, and no much larger clone lies one base off it.

TCR CDR3 regions were amplified from genomic DNA by multiplex PCR using the deep immunoSEQ assay. Genomic DNA extracted from each cell subset was distributed evenly over all wells of several immunoSEQ 96-well plates, and each plate served as one replicate. For sorted subsets, each replicate PCR was loaded with 150 to 250 ng genomic DNA, equivalent to roughly 30,000 T cell genomes. The purified libraries were quantified using a Qubit 3.0 fluorometer, sized with a Bioanalyzer 2100, and then quantified again using the KAPA Library Quantification kit. Every immunoSEQ 96-well plate was sequenced on a dedicated single-read 150-cycle Illumina NextSeq 550 flow cell. Per the source publication's procedure: The immunoSEQ output contained only junctional sequences without quality scores, so filtering could not match that applied to full-length reads. To assign V/J genes and CDR3, sequences were annotated against IMGT germline references using PyIR, a Python wrapper for IgBLAST v1.9. Any read was removed if the V/J assignment was weak (E-value above 1e-6), the CDR3 was missing, or the read contained stop codons, out-of-frame junctions, or ambiguous translated residues. A V3J clonotype was defined by an identical inferred V gene, J gene, and CDR3 amino acid sequence. To compute the percentage overlap between repertoires, the number of shared unique clonotypes was divided by the size of the smaller repertoire. Repertoire richness was assessed with RTK rarefaction, the Chao1 estimator, and Recon v2.1 estimates of unobserved clonotypes. OLGA was used to compute generation probabilities for all TCRbeta clonotypes that the gDNA method yielded from several donors. Imported from immuneACCESS, the table was reduced by TCRdb to in-frame sequences with V and J called. These copies leave out some clones; in studies compared against another copy, an unresolved V gene accounts for under half, and the cause of the remainder is not known. The V and J calls and clone size are taken from that table; D and trimming were inferred from the DNA. This sample lists around 1.9 million clones; 93% were detected once. The ten largest clones capture under 2% of the sample.

Trimming costs V 0 bases and J 7 bases, and their ends lie 12 bases apart. Spanning cysteine to phenylalanine, the CDR3 consists of 14 amino acids. Left in the record is the CDR3 DNA by itself, 42 bases read in frame from the first base. The germline V gene specifies MNHEY as CDR1 and SVGAGI as CDR2. The TCR originated in a man aged 18 to 30 in good health. Some clones in this sample may be carry-over from other donors' samples. Sequencing was performed on naive CD8+ T cells from PBMCs. This sample's cell subset or site label indicates: CD45RA+CCR7+. The chain was built from TRBV6-5 and TRBJ2-5; the D gene could be TRBD1 or TRBD2, each one agreeing over 6 bases. The sequenced DNA: TGTGCCAGCAGTTACTCGGAGGGGGATAGGACCCAGTACTTC. It translates as CASSYSEGDRTQYF.